This T cell receptor beta chain came from a study of blood T cell repertoires in COVID-19. Turning to the study itself: Nucleic acid was either cDNA or gDNA, and it came from T cells, B-cell-depleted T cells, or PBMCs.

The data were produced by immunoSEQ multiplex PCR, yet TCRdb's version contains in-frame clones alone and is incomplete. Of about 380,000 clones listed, around 90% are singletons. The germline V gene encodes CDR1 SGHNT and CDR2 YYREEE (reference sequence). This CDR3 region has 14 residues. The V and J ends lost 2 bases and 4 bases respectively, with 12 bases between them. Across about two dozen US areas, participants ranged in age from about 18 to 100 years. Participants' reported clinical history set cohort assignment. Cohort 3 recovery required two negative PCRs, clearance, or symptom resolution. Sequencing was performed on PBMCs or T cells enriched from blood (not recorded which). This chain connects TRBV5-4 to TRBJ1-2, with a possible D match to TRBD1 (6 bases). The TCR was taken from a woman between 18 and 30 years old who had recovered from COVID-19. The CDR3 region has the DNA TGTGCCAGCAGCTTAATGGGGGCTGGCTATGGCTACACCTTC. Protein sequence: CASSLMGAGYGYTF.